These T cell receptor beta chains were read from a single sample in a study of CD8+ T cells in alopecia areata. Sequencing used immunoSEQ multiplex PCR; TCRdb keeps in-frame clones, though not all of them. This table holds some 150,000 clones, less than 65% found once. Specimen: CD8+ T cells sorted from blood. The receptor set was obtained from a human donor in good health. The CDR3 runs from the conserved cysteine through the conserved F or W. Each record gives: CDR3 DNA, CDR3 protein, D gene, J gene, V gene, clone size. D genes are given only for firm matches. The size of a clone is reported for some rows only, either as once, few or many, or as a class for expanded clones.

DNA: TGTGCCTGGAGTGAGCCCCGAGAAGGAAACACCATATATTTT
CDR3: CAWSEPREGNTIYF
D: NA
J: TRBJ1-3
V: TRBV30
size: NA

DNA: TGTGCCAGCAGTTACAAGGGAAGACAAGAGACCCAGTACTTC
CDR3: CASSYKGRQETQYF
D: NA
J: TRBJ2-5
V: TRBV6-6
size: few

DNA: TGTGCCAGCAGCACCCCAAGGGATACGCAGTATTTT
CDR3: CASSTPRDTQYF
D: NA
J: TRBJ2-3
V: TRBV7-9
size: NA

DNA: TGTGCCAGCAGCTTGGCCACTAGCGGGAGTTTCACCTACAATGAGCAGTTCTTC
CDR3: CASSLATSGSFTYNEQFF
D: TRBD2
J: TRBJ2-1
V: TRBV5-6
size: once

DNA: TGCGCCAGCAGTCAATCGGGACTAGCGGGAGGATTTAACACAGATACGCAGTATTTT
CDR3: CASSQSGLAGGFNTDTQYF
D: TRBD2
J: TRBJ2-3
V: TRBV23-1
size: NA

DNA: TGCAGCGTTGAAGATTACCAGACCTACGAGCAGTACTTC
CDR3: CSVEDYQTYEQYF
D: NA
J: TRBJ2-7
V: TRBV29-1
size: NA

DNA: TGCAGCGTTGACCTGGGACGATACGAGCAGTACTTC
CDR3: CSVDLGRYEQYF
D: NA
J: TRBJ2-7
V: TRBV29-1
size: NA

DNA: TGCGCCAGCATGCACACCGGGGAGCTGTTTTTT
CDR3: CASMHTGELFF
D: NA
J: TRBJ2-2
V: TRBV10-2
size: NA

DNA: TGTGCCAGCAGTTACTCGGGTAGCGGGAGCTACGAGCAGTACTTC
CDR3: CASSYSGSGSYEQYF
D: TRBD2
J: TRBJ2-7
V: TRBV6-5
size: NA

DNA: TGTGCCAGCAGCTTAGAACTTTCTTTGGGCCACGAGCAGTACTTC
CDR3: CASSLELSLGHEQYF
D: NA
J: TRBJ2-7
V: TRBV11-2
size: few

DNA: TGCAGTGCTAGGCGCTATGGCTACACCTTC
CDR3: CSARRYGYTF
D: NA
J: TRBJ1-2
V: TRBV20-1
size: NA

DNA: TGCAGCGTTGAAGCTAGGAATGGCTACACCTTC
CDR3: CSVEARNGYTF
D: NA
J: TRBJ1-2
V: TRBV29-1
size: NA

DNA: TGCAGCGTTGAAAGCGGGAACTACGAGCAGTACTTC
CDR3: CSVESGNYEQYF
D: TRBD2
J: TRBJ2-7
V: TRBV29-1
size: NA

DNA: TGTGCCAGCAGCTTTATTACCTTGACAGCCGAGTACGAGCAGTACTTC
CDR3: CASSFITLTAEYEQYF
D: NA
J: TRBJ2-7
V: TRBV7-9
size: NA

DNA: TGTGCCAGCAGTTTATCATGGGACTCACCCAGGGACGAGCAGTACTTC
CDR3: CASSLSWDSPRDEQYF
D: NA
J: TRBJ2-7
V: TRBV27
size: NA

DNA: TGTGCCAGCAGCTCCGGGACCAGTTGGGCCGGGGAGCTGTTTTTT
CDR3: CASSSGTSWAGELFF
D: NA
J: TRBJ2-2
V: TRBV13
size: NA

DNA: TGTGCCAGCAGCTCGATAGCGGGGTACTCCTACGAGCAGTACTTC
CDR3: CASSSIAGYSYEQYF
D: TRBD2
J: TRBJ2-7
V: TRBV28
size: few

DNA: TGTGCCAGCAGCCTCCGACACCTTGTGAGAGGGACTAATGAAAAACTGTTTTTT
CDR3: CASSLRHLVRGTNEKLFF
D: NA
J: TRBJ1-4
V: TRBV5-5
size: many

DNA: TGTGCCAGTAGTATACTGGCGGGAGGAGGCGAGACCCAGTACTTC
CDR3: CASSILAGGGETQYF
D: TRBD2
J: TRBJ2-5
V: TRBV19
size: NA

DNA: TGTGCCAGTAGTATCCCAAGGAGTCCCTACAATGAGCAGTTCTTC
CDR3: CASSIPRSPYNEQFF
D: NA
J: TRBJ2-1
V: TRBV19
size: NA

DNA: TGTGCCAGCAGCCCCCGACAGGGAGGAACTGAAGCTTTCTTT
CDR3: CASSPRQGGTEAFF
D: TRBD1
J: TRBJ1-1
V: TRBV9
size: NA

DNA: TGTGCCAGCAGTTTACCCCGGACAGGGTTCCGGGAGACCCAGTACTTC
CDR3: CASSLPRTGFRETQYF
D: TRBD1
J: TRBJ2-5
V: TRBV28
size: NA

DNA: TGTGCCAGCAGCACTCAAGCGGGGGAGGGAGAGACCCAGTACTTC
CDR3: CASSTQAGEGETQYF
D: TRBD2
J: TRBJ2-5
V: TRBV9
size: NA

DNA: TGTGCCAGCAGCGCGAATACAGGGCTCGAAGCTTTCTTT
CDR3: CASSANTGLEAFF
D: NA
J: TRBJ1-1
V: TRBV13
size: few

DNA: TGCAGCGTTGAACAGCCGAACACCGGGGAGCTGTTTTTT
CDR3: CSVEQPNTGELFF
D: NA
J: TRBJ2-2
V: TRBV29-1
size: NA

DNA: TGCAGCGTGAAACTAGCGGGAGGGCCCCACGAGCAGTACTTC
CDR3: CSVKLAGGPHEQYF
D: TRBD2
J: TRBJ2-7
V: TRBV29-1
size: NA

DNA: TGTGCCAGCAGCTCAAGCTCCTACGAGCAGTACTTC
CDR3: CASSSSSYEQYF
D: NA
J: TRBJ2-7
V: TRBV7-9
size: NA

DNA: TGTGCCAGCAGCTTGGGAGGGAGTACCGGGGAGCTGTTTTTT
CDR3: CASSLGGSTGELFF
D: NA
J: TRBJ2-2
V: TRBV5-6
size: NA

DNA: TGTGCCAGCAGCTCAAATGCACTATTGGTCGAGCAGTACTTC
CDR3: CASSSNALLVEQYF
D: NA
J: TRBJ2-7
V: TRBV7-6
size: NA

DNA: TGTGCCAGCAGTTACCGGGGGTCCCCTAACACCGGGGAGCTGTTTTTT
CDR3: CASSYRGSPNTGELFF
D: NA
J: TRBJ2-2
V: TRBV6-5
size: once

DNA: TGTGCCAGCCTAAGAAGTGGGAGGCAGACCCAGTACTTC
CDR3: CASLRSGRQTQYF
D: NA
J: TRBJ2-5
V: TRBV11-2
size: NA

DNA: TGTGCCAGCAGCGCCTCCGGGACCCCTAGTTCGGAGCAGTACTTC
CDR3: CASSASGTPSSEQYF
D: NA
J: TRBJ2-7
V: TRBV9
size: NA

DNA: TGTGCCAGCAGCGTAGGACCTCCTTCCTACGAGCAGTACTTC
CDR3: CASSVGPPSYEQYF
D: NA
J: TRBJ2-7
V: TRBV9
size: NA

DNA: TGTGCCAGCAGTTTCATAGGGAAACACGAGCAGTACTTC
CDR3: CASSFIGKHEQYF
D: NA
J: TRBJ2-7
V: TRBV27
size: NA

DNA: TGCAGCGTCCTTTCTAGGGAAACAGATAACTATGGCTACACCTTC
CDR3: CSVLSRETDNYGYTF
D: NA
J: TRBJ1-2
V: TRBV29-1
size: NA

DNA: TGTGCCATCAGTGAGCGGGGACAGGGGGCAGATACGCAGTATTTT
CDR3: CAISERGQGADTQYF
D: TRBD1
J: TRBJ2-3
V: TRBV10-3
size: NA

DNA: TGTGCCAGCAGCTCCCGCCGGAAAAATCAGCCCCAGCATTTT
CDR3: CASSSRRKNQPQHF
D: NA
J: TRBJ1-5
V: TRBV7-9
size: NA

DNA: TGTGCCTGGAGTGTTCGTACTGAGCAGTACTTC
CDR3: CAWSVRTEQYF
D: NA
J: TRBJ2-7
V: TRBV30
size: once

DNA: TGTGCCAGCAGTGACGCCCGGGACGGGGTCCACAATGAGCAGTTCTTC
CDR3: CASSDARDGVHNEQFF
D: NA
J: TRBJ2-1
V: TRBV25-1
size: NA

DNA: TGTGCCAGCAGCTTAGGGTCTTGGGAGCAGTACTTC
CDR3: CASSLGSWEQYF
D: NA
J: TRBJ2-7
V: TRBV13
size: NA

DNA: TGTGCCAGCAGGGAAACTAGCGTCAATCACAATGAGCAGTTCTTC
CDR3: CASRETSVNHNEQFF
D: TRBD2
J: TRBJ2-1
V: TRBV2
size: once

DNA: TGCGCCAGCAGCCATGTTACTCCCCCAGCGGCGAACACCGGGGAGCTGTTTTTT
CDR3: CASSHVTPPAANTGELFF
D: NA
J: TRBJ2-2
V: TRBV4-1
size: NA

DNA: TGTGCCAGCAGCCCCCCGTGGTGGCCTCAGGAGCAGTTCTTC
CDR3: CASSPPWWPQEQFF
D: NA
J: TRBJ2-1
V: TRBV7-2
size: NA

DNA: TGCGCCAGCAGCCTAGGGTTCGGAGGGAATGGGCAGCCCCAGCATTTT
CDR3: CASSLGFGGNGQPQHF
D: NA
J: TRBJ1-5
V: TRBV5-1
size: NA

DNA: TGTGCCAGCAGCAACACCGGGGAGCTGTTTTTT
CDR3: CASSNTGELFF
D: NA
J: TRBJ2-2
V: TRBV5-5
size: NA

DNA: TGCGCCAGCACAGATAGCCACCCCGGGGAGCTGTTTTTT
CDR3: CASTDSHPGELFF
D: NA
J: TRBJ2-2
V: TRBV23-1
size: NA

DNA: TGCAGCGTTGACGGGGGCGCATTGGATACGCAGTATTTT
CDR3: CSVDGGALDTQYF
D: NA
J: TRBJ2-3
V: TRBV29-1
size: few

DNA: TGCGCCAGCAGCTTGGCTGCAGCCTCCTACGAGCAGTACTTC
CDR3: CASSLAAASYEQYF
D: NA
J: TRBJ2-7
V: TRBV5-1
size: NA

DNA: TGTGCCAGCATAGCGGGAGGATACAATGAGCAGTTCTTC
CDR3: CASIAGGYNEQFF
D: TRBD2
J: TRBJ2-1
V: TRBV25-1
size: NA

DNA: TGCAGCGTTGGGGGGACAGGATCTGGAAACACCATATATTTT
CDR3: CSVGGTGSGNTIYF
D: TRBD1
J: TRBJ1-3
V: TRBV29-1
size: NA

DNA: TGTGCCAGTAGTCACCAAATCACGGACAGAGGCCAGCCCCAGCATTTT
CDR3: CASSHQITDRGQPQHF
D: NA
J: TRBJ1-5
V: TRBV19
size: NA

DNA: TGTGCCAGCAGCCAGGGCTCTGGGGCCAACGTCCTGACTTTC
CDR3: CASSQGSGANVLTF
D: NA
J: TRBJ2-6
V: TRBV5-4
size: NA

DNA: TGCAGCGTTGAGTGGGGTCTAGATACGCAGTATTTT
CDR3: CSVEWGLDTQYF
D: NA
J: TRBJ2-3
V: TRBV29-1
size: NA

DNA: TGTGCCAGCAGCTCTATGGGGCCTTACTACGAGCAGTACTTC
CDR3: CASSSMGPYYEQYF
D: NA
J: TRBJ2-7
V: TRBV11-2
size: NA

DNA: TGCGCCAGCAGGTCCCAGCGGGAGGAACTTAACACAGATACGCAGTATTTT
CDR3: CASRSQREELNTDTQYF
D: TRBD2
J: TRBJ2-3
V: TRBV4-1
size: NA

DNA: TGTGCCAGCAGCGTAGGGAAAGGCTACACCTTC
CDR3: CASSVGKGYTF
D: NA
J: TRBJ1-2
V: TRBV9
size: NA

DNA: TGTGCCAGCAGCGGGGTGGGTGAAGCTTTCTTT
CDR3: CASSGVGEAFF
D: NA
J: TRBJ1-1
V: TRBV7-9
size: NA

DNA: TGTGCCAGCAGCTCGGGACTAGCGGACAATGAGCAGTTCTTC
CDR3: CASSSGLADNEQFF
D: TRBD2
J: TRBJ2-1
V: TRBV9
size: NA

DNA: TGTGCCAGCAGCTTTCCGGGACGGGGAAAACAAGAGACCCAGTACTTC
CDR3: CASSFPGRGKQETQYF
D: NA
J: TRBJ2-5
V: TRBV7-9
size: NA

DNA: TGCAGCGTCTGGACTAGCGGGAGCACAGATACGCAGTATTTT
CDR3: CSVWTSGSTDTQYF
D: TRBD2
J: TRBJ2-3
V: TRBV29-1
size: NA